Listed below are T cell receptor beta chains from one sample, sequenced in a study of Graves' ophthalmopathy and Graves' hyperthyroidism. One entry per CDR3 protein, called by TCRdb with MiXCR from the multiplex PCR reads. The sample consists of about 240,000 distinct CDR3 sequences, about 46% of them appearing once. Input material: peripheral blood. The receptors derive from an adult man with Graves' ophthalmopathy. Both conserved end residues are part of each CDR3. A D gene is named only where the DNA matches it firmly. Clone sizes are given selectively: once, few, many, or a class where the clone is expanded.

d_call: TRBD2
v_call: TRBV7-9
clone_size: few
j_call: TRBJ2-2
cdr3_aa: CASSREDGELFF
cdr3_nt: TGTGCCAGCAGCCGGGAGGACGGGGAGCTGTTTTTT

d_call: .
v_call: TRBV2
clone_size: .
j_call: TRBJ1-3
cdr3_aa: CASSPYRVGNTIYF
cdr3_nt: TGTGCCAGCAGTCCCTACAGGGTTGGAAACACCATATATTTT

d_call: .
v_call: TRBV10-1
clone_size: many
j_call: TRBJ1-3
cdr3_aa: CASSDGGIGNTIYF
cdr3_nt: TGCGCCAGCAGTGATGGGGGCATCGGAAACACCATATATTTT

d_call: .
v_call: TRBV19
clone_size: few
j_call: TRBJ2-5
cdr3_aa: CASSIVLEGEEETQYF
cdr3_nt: TGTGCCAGTAGTATAGTTTTGGAGGGAGAAGAAGAGACCCAGTACTTC

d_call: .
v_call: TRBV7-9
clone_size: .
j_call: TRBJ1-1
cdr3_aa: CASSFSTGYAEAFF
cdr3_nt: TGTGCCAGCAGCTTTTCCACAGGGTACGCTGAAGCTTTCTTT

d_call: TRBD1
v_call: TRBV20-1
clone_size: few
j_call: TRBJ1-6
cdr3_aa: CSARRTGSSYNSPLHF
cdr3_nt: TGCAGTGCTAGACGGACAGGGAGCTCCTATAATTCACCCCTCCACTTT

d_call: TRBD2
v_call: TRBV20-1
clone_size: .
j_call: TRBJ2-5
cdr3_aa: CSARRTSQETQYF
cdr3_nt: TGCAGTGCTAGACGGACTAGCCAAGAGACCCAGTACTTC

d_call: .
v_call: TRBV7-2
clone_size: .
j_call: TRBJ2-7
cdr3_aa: CASSQLPGWGPYEQYF
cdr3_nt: TGTGCCAGCAGCCAACTACCGGGGTGGGGTCCCTACGAGCAGTACTTC

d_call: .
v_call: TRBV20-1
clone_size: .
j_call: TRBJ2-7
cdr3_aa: CSARDGEGGPSYEQYF
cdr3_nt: TGCAGTGCTAGAGATGGTGAGGGAGGCCCCTCCTACGAGCAGTACTTC

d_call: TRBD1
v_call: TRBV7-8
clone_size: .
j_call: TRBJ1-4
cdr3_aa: CASGTGNEKLFF
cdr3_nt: TGTGCCTCCGGGACAGGGAATGAAAAACTGTTTTTT

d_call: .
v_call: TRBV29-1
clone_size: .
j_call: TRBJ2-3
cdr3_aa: CSAITPRGEDTQYF
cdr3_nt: TGCAGCGCAATCACCCCACGAGGGGAGGATACGCAGTATTTT

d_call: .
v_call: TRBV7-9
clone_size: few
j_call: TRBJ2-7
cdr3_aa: CASSKYVGGVVEQYF
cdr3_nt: TGTGCCAGCAGCAAATACGTAGGGGGAGTGGTCGAGCAGTACTTC

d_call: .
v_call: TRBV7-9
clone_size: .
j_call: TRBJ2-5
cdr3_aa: CASSLVGTEGRETQYF
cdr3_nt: TGTGCCAGCAGCTTAGTTGGGACCGAGGGGAGGGAGACCCAGTACTTC

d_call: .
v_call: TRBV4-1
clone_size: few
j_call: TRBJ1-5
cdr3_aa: CASSQGRLSNQPQHF
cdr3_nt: TGCGCCAGCAGCCAAGGCAGGTTGTCCAATCAGCCCCAGCATTTT

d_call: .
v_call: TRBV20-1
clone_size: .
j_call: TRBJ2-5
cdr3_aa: CSARGGYWETQYF
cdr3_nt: TGCAGTGCTAGAGGGGGGTATTGGGAGACCCAGTACTTC

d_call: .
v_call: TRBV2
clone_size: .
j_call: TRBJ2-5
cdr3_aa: CASSGDLQETQYF
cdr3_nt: TGTGCCAGCAGTGGGGACCTGCAAGAGACCCAGTACTTC

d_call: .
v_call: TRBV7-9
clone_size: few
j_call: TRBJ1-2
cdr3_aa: CASSRTGTPYGYTF
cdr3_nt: TGTGCCAGCAGCCGTACCGGGACCCCCTATGGCTACACCTTC

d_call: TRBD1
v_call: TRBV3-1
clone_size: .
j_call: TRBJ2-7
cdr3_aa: CASSATTGGYEQYF
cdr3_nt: TGTGCCAGCAGCGCGACGACAGGGGGCTACGAGCAGTACTTC

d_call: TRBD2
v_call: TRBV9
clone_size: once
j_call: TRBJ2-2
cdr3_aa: CASSSWTSGSSGELFF
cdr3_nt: TGTGCCAGCAGCTCCTGGACTAGCGGGAGCTCCGGGGAGCTGTTTTTT

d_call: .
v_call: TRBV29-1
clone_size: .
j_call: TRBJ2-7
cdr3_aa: CSVEISGVYEQYF
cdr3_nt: TGCAGCGTTGAAATATCTGGAGTCTACGAGCAGTACTTC

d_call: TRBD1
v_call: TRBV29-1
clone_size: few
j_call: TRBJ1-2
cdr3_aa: CSVPGGPAYGYTF
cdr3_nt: TGCAGCGTTCCAGGGGGCCCCGCCTATGGCTACACCTTC

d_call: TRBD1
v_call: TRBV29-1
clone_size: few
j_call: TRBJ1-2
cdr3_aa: CSVVLTGDSANYGYTF
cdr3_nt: TGCAGCGTTGTTTTGACAGGGGACTCAGCTAACTATGGCTACACCTTC

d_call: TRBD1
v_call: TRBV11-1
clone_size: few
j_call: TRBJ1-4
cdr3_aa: CASSSTGSTTNEKLFF
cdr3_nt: TGTGCCAGCAGCTCGACAGGGTCGACAACTAATGAAAAACTGTTTTTT

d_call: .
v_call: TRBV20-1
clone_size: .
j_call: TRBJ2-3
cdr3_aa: CSATVSDTQYF
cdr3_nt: TGCAGTGCTACGGTTTCAGATACGCAGTATTTT

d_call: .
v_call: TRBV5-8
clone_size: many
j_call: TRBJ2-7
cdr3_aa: CASSLGRYEQYF
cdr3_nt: TGTGCCAGCAGCTTGGGCCGCTACGAGCAGTACTTC

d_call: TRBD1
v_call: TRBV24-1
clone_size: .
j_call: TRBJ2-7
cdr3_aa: CATGTGAHEQYF
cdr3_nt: TGTGCCACCGGGACAGGGGCCCACGAGCAGTACTTC

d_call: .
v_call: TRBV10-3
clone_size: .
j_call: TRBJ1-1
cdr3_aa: CAISWQGNTEAFF
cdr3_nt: TGTGCCATCAGCTGGCAGGGCAATACTGAAGCTTTCTTT

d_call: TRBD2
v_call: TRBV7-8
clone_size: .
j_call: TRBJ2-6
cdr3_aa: CASSTRLAGANVLTF
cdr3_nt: TGTGCCAGCAGCACCAGACTAGCGGGGGCCAACGTCCTGACTTTC

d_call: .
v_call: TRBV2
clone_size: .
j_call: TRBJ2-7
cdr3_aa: CASSFGGGSYEQYF
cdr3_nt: TGTGCCAGCAGTTTTGGAGGGGGCTCCTACGAGCAGTACTTC

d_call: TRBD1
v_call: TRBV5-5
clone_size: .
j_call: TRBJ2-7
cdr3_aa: CASKRQGAYEQYF
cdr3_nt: TGTGCCAGCAAACGACAGGGGGCATACGAGCAGTACTTC

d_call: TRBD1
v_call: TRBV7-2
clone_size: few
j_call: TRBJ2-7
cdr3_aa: CASSLTWGTGGAEQYF
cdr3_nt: TGTGCCAGCAGCTTGACGTGGGGGACAGGGGGGGCCGAGCAGTACTTC

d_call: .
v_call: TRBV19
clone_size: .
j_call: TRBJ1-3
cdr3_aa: CAWPLRGNTIYF
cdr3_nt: TGTGCCTGGCCACTGCGGGGAAACACCATATATTTT

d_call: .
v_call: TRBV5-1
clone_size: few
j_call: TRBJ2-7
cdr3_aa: CASSLEGNGEQYF
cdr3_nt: TGCGCCAGCAGCTTGGAGGGGAACGGCGAGCAGTACTTC

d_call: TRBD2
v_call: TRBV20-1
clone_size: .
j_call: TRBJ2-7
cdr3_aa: CSAPTSGRDYEQYF
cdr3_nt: TGCAGTGCTCCGACTAGCGGGAGGGACTACGAGCAGTACTTC

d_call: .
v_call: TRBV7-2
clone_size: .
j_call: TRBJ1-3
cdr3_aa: CASSLLAMYF
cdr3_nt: TGTGCCAGCAGCTTATTAGCCATGTATTTT

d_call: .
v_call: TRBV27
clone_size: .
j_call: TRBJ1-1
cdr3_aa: CASSFGRVTEAFF
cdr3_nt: TGTGCCAGCAGTTTCGGCAGGGTTACTGAAGCTTTCTTT

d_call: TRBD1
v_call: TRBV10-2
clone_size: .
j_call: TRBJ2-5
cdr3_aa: CASSAGQGIQETQYF
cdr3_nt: TGCGCCAGCAGTGCCGGACAGGGGATCCAAGAGACCCAGTACTTC

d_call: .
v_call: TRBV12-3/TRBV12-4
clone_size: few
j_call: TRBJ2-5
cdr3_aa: CASSLTGMETQYF
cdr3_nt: TGTGCCAGCAGTTTAACAGGCATGGAGACCCAGTACTTC

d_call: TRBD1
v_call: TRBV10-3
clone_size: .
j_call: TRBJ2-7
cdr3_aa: CAISESRQGYEQYF
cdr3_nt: TGTGCCATCAGTGAGTCGAGACAGGGATACGAGCAGTACTTC

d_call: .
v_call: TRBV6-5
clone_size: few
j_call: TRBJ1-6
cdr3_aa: CASSRDRRESPLHF
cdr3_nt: TGTGCCAGCAGCCGCGACCGCCGGGAATCACCCCTCCACTTT

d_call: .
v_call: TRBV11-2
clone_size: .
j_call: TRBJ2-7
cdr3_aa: CASSFQGAIDTQYF
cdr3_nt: TGTGCCAGCAGCTTCCAAGGGGCCATCGATACGCAGTACTTC

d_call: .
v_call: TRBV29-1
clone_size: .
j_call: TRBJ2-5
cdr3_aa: CSVRSVARYF
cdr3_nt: TGCAGCGTCCGGAGTGTGGCCCGGTACTTC

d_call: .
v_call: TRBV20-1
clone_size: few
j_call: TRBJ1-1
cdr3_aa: CSASPPGLNTEAFF
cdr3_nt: TGCAGTGCTAGTCCCCCCGGACTGAACACTGAAGCTTTCTTT

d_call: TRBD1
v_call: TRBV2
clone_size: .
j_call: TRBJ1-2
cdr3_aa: CASTPGTGGPNYGYTF
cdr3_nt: TGTGCCAGTACACCCGGGACAGGGGGCCCTAACTATGGCTACACCTTC

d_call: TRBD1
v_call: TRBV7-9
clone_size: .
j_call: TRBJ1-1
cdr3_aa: CASSLGGTAPNTEAFF
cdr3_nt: TGTGCCAGCAGCTTGGGAGGGACAGCACCAAACACTGAAGCTTTCTTT

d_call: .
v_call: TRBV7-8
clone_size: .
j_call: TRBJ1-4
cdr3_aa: CASSSTWQTREKLFF
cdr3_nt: TGTGCCAGCAGCTCTACCTGGCAGACGAGAGAAAAACTGTTTTTT

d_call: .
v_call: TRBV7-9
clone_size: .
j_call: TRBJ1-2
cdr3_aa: CASSLDSREDGYTF
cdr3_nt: TGTGCCAGCAGCTTAGATAGTCGGGAAGATGGCTACACCTTC

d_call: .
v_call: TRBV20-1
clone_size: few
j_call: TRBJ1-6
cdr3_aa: CSARDPPPTPLHF
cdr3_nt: TGCAGTGCTAGAGATCCCCCCCCAACACCCCTCCACTTT

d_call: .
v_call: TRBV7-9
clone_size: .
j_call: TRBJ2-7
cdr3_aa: CASSIQLPGTYEQYF
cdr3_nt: TGTGCCAGCAGCATACAGCTCCCGGGGACCTACGAGCAGTACTTC

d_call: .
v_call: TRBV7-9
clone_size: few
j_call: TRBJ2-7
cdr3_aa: CASSLETLSYEQYF
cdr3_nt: TGTGCCAGCAGCTTAGAGACACTGTCGTACGAGCAGTACTTC

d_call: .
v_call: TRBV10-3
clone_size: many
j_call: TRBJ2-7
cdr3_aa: CAISADRFGQYF
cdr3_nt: TGTGCCATCAGTGCGGACAGATTCGGGCAGTACTTC

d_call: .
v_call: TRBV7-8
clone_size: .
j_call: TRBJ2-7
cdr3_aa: CASSLLTGVEYF
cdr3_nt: TGTGCCAGCAGCTTACTGACAGGCGTGGAGTACTTC

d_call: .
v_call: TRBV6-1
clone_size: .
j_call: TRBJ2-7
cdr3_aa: CASSERTKYEQYF
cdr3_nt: TGTGCCAGCAGTGAACGGACTAAATACGAGCAGTACTTC

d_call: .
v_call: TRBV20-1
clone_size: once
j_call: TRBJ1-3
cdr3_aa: CSARDRYTSGNTIYF
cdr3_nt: TGCAGTGCTAGAGATAGGTACACCTCTGGAAACACCATATATTTT